The 21 T cell receptor beta chains below were found in one sample sequenced in a study of spatial heterogeneity in lung cancer. The time point is: sample taken at primary tumor resection. The input material, whole RNA from tumor, nontumor lung or frozen PBMC, was sequenced unsorted. TCRdb processed the 5' RACE reads anew with MiXCR; each CDR3 protein has one entry. The sample carries almost 75,000 distinct CDR3 sequences, about 14% recorded once. The specimen was PBMCs, collected at surgery. All receptors derive from a male donor with early-stage non-small cell lung cancer.

This clonotype has only a few counts. V gene TRBV11-2 combines with J gene TRBJ2-1; TRBD1 is a possible D gene (5 bases). The CDR3 totals 15 residues. Germline V gene data show CDR1 as SGHAT and CDR2 as FQNNGV. With 7 bases removed from V and 4 bases from J, the gap between germline ends came to 17 bases. CDR3 bases: TGTGCCAGCACACAGGTGGGGAATACTTACAATGAGCAGTTCTTC. It specifies CASTQVGNTYNEQFF.

This chain joins TRBV10-3 and TRBJ1-2, with a tentative D call TRBD1 (5 bases). V lost 6 bases and J 0 bases, leaving 23 bases between the germline ends. This CDR3 has 18 residues. Germline CDR1 ENHRY, CDR2 SYGVKD. This CDR3 reads CAIRILDTHSPSNYGYTF. CDR3 nucleotide sequence: TGTGCCATCAGAATCCTGGACACGCACTCACCCTCTAACTATGGCTACACCTTC.

This clonotype appeared many times. The chain is built from TRBV19 and TRBJ1-5; 8 bases fit TRBD1. The J segment lost 5 bases and the V segment lost 4 bases, leaving 7 bases of the junction unmatched. Germline-derived CDR1 and CDR2 are LNHDA and SQIVND (reference sequence). The CDR3 covers 15 residues. CDR3 sequence: CASSRGRGLDQPQHF. The CDR3, as DNA: TGTGCCAGTAGTAGAGGCAGGGGGCTTGATCAGCCCCAGCATTTT.

At least ten counts were recorded for this clonotype. This chain joins TRBV10-3 and TRBJ2-4, with a possible D match to TRBD2 (5 bases). Germline V lookup: CDR1 ENHRY, CDR2 SYGVKD. Deletions cut 4 bases from V and 2 bases from J, with 9 bases between. The CDR3 runs 14 residues. DNA for the CDR3: TGTGCCATCAGTGGAGCGGAGACCAAAAACATTCAGTACTTC. Protein product: CAISGAETKNIQYF.

This clonotype was picked up many times. The J gene is TRBJ2-7, the V gene TRBV29-1; 10 nucleotides match TRBD1. The CDR3 is made up of 15 amino acids. V dropped 4 bases and J dropped 7; count of bases not matched to a gene: 13. Germline V gene lookup returns CDR1 SQVTM and CDR2 ANQGSEA. The DNA for the CDR3 is TGCAGCGTTGTCGGTCTAGACAGGGGGCCGGAGGAGCAGTACTTC. Translated, it gives CSVVGLDRGPEEQYF.

Concerning this clonotype: This could be a read error, since a much larger clone is one nucleotide away. V usage is TRBV9 and J usage is TRBJ2-1, with a tentative D call TRBD2 (5 bases). This CDR3 has 17 amino acids. Germline CDR1 reads SGDLS; CDR2 reads YYNGEE. Trimming removed 3 bases at V and 5 bases at J, with 21 bases between. DNA of the CDR3: TGTGCCAGCAGCGAGCCCCCTGGCGAGAGGGCCGACAATGAGCAGTTCTTC. This codes for CASSEPPGERADNEQFF. Combining the CDR3 with reference TRBV9 and TRBJ2-1 gives the whole variable domain DSGVTQTPKHLITATGQRVTLRCSPRSGDLSVYWYQQSLDQGLQFLIQYYNGEERAKGNILERFSAQQFPDLHSELNLSSLELGDSALYFCASSEPPGERADNEQFFGPGTRLTVL.

This clonotype was seen only a few times. The chain carries TRBV25-1 and TRBJ1-5; D may be TRBD1 (5 bases). The CDR3 extends over 17 amino acids. V dropped 4 bases and J dropped 8 bases, with 24 bases sitting between them. CDR1 MGHDK and CDR2 SYGVNS come from the germline V gene. The CDR3 loop is CASSAGATGVSWEPQHF. The CDR3, as DNA: TGTGCCAGCAGTGCAGGCGCCACAGGAGTGTCGTGGGAGCCCCAGCATTTT.

The chain recombines TRBV12-5 with TRBJ2-3, with 7 bases identical to TRBD1. This CDR3 has 16 amino acids. The V and J ends lost 6 bases and 4 bases, in that order; junction bases with no gene match: 13. Per germline, CDR1 LGHNT and CDR2 FRNRAP. The CDR3 DNA sequence: TGTGCTAGTGGGACCCAGAGGGGGCCAGGATCAGATACGCAGTATTTT. It translates to CASGTQRGPGSDTQYF.

V is TRBV2 and J is TRBJ1-6, with D possibly being TRBD1 (6 bases). This CDR3 contains 13 residues. The germline V gene has CDR1 SNHLY and CDR2 FYNNEI. V shed 7 bases and J shed 8 bases, with 12 bases lying between them. CDR3 DNA sequence: TGTGCCAGCAAAGGGACAATGGATTCACCCCTCCACTTT. This gives the protein CASKGTMDSPLHF.

This clonotype was seen a handful of times. V gene TRBV6-5 combines with J gene TRBJ1-6; D unresolved. Germline-derived CDR1 and CDR2 are MNHEY and SVGAGI. The V and J ends lost 5 bases and 5 bases respectively, with 13 bases between them. This CDR3 is built from 15 residues. CDR3 amino acids: CASSSRGRDNSPLHF. The CDR3 DNA is TGTGCCAGCAGTAGCCGTGGTCGGGATAATTCACCCCTCCACTTT.

This clonotype was observed a few times. CDR3 loop: CATSYGYGGANVLTF. The CDR3 region has the DNA TGTGCCACCAGTTACGGCTATGGTGGGGCCAACGTCCTGACTTTC. The rearrangement uses TRBV24-1 and TRBJ2-6; D ambiguous. This CDR3 contains 15 residues. Trimming stripped 6 bases from V and 3 bases from J, with 11 bases between. Germline V gene data show CDR1 as KGHDR and CDR2 as SFDVKD.

This clonotype occurred many times. This chain links TRBV7-9 with TRBJ2-2; 10 positions match TRBD1. The CDR3 extends over 15 amino acids. Germline CDR1 reads SEHNR; CDR2 reads FQNEAQ (reference sequence). V lost 5 bases and J lost 8; bases outside the gene matches: 8. Written as DNA, the CDR3 is TGTGCCAGCAGCCGACAGGGGGCCCTCACTGGGGAGCTGTTTTTT. This gives the protein CASSRQGALTGELFF. The whole variable domain, remainder taken from reference TRBV7-9 and TRBJ2-2, is DTGVSQNPRHKITKRGQNVTFRCDPISEHNRLYWYRQTLGQGPEFLTYFQNEAQLEKSRLLSDRFSAERPKGSFSTLEIQRTEQGDSAMYLCASSRQGALTGELFFGEGSRLTVL.

This chain uses TRBV6-5 with TRBJ2-2, with D hard to call. Trimming cost V 2 bases and J 0 bases, with 7 bases left between them. The CDR3 runs 15 residues. Per germline, CDR1 MNHEY and CDR2 SVGAGI. CDR3 nucleotides: TGTGCCAGCAGTTACGGAGCGTCGAACACCGGGGAGCTGTTTTTT. Translated, it gives CASSYGASNTGELFF.

In this sample, this clonotype turned up many times. The chain links TRBV4-3 to TRBJ1-5, with TRBD1 as a possible D gene (6 bases). The CDR3 runs to 15 residues. Germline assignment: CDR1 LGHNA and CDR2 YSLEER. Trimming shortened V by 4 bases and J by 4 bases, and 14 bases separated the two germline ends. Here the CDR3 reads CASSRDRQANQPQHF. The CDR3 nucleotides are TGCGCCAGCAGCCGAGACCGACAGGCAAATCAGCCCCAGCATTTT.

The sample holds a few counts of this clonotype. The J gene is TRBJ2-3, the V gene TRBV6-1; 10 nucleotides line up with TRBD2. This CDR3 has 16 residues. Germline values: CDR1 MNHNS, CDR2 SASEGT. The trim removed 8 bases at V and 3 bases at J, leaving 11 bases unmatched. CDR3: CASLAGDARLTDTQYF. In DNA, the CDR3 is TGTGCCAGCCTAGCGGGAGATGCTAGATTGACAGATACGCAGTATTTT.

This clonotype was recorded a few times. The chain combines TRBV25-1 with TRBJ1-1, with TRBD1 as a possible D gene (6 bases). The germline V gene encodes CDR1 MGHDK and CDR2 SYGVNS. V lost 10 bases to trimming and J lost 0 bases, with 12 bases between them. This CDR3 region has 13 residues. The CDR3: CATWDIMNTEAFF. CDR3 in DNA: TGTGCCACCTGGGACATCATGAACACTGAAGCTTTCTTT.

This clonotype was counted only a few times. The chain recombines TRBV29-1 with TRBJ2-4, with TRBD2 matching 14 bases. The CDR3 is 15 residues long. CDR1 and CDR2 from the germline V gene are SQVTM and ANQGSEA. V gave up 4 bases and J gave up 6 bases; unmatched junction bases: 5. The CDR3 sequence is CSVGLAGGPGNIQYF. In nucleotides, the CDR3 is TGCAGCGTTGGACTAGCGGGAGGGCCGGGAAACATTCAGTACTTC.

CDR3 DNA: TGTGCCAGCAGCCAAGAAGGACAGGGGAACTACGAGCAGTACTTC. Amino acids: CASSQEGQGNYEQYF. The chain joins TRBV3-1 to TRBJ2-7; TRBD1 aligns across 9 bases. This CDR3 spans 15 amino acids. Trimming at V came to 0 bases and at J to 3 bases, leaving 3 bases not matched to a gene. The V gene's germline CDR1 is LGHDT and CDR2 YNNKEL (reference sequence).

The sample holds a few counts of this clonotype. The rearrangement joins TRBV27 to TRBJ1-2, with a weak D call TRBD1 (6 bases). CDR3 length equals 14 residues. The germline V gene has CDR1 MNHEY and CDR2 SMNVEV (reference sequence). Trimming cost V 5 bases and J 4 bases, with 14 bases left between them. CDR3 sequence reads: CASSGQPLVYGYTF. Here the CDR3 DNA reads TGTGCCAGCAGTGGACAGCCCCTTGTCTATGGCTACACCTTC.

This clonotype was found many times. V is TRBV20-1 and J is TRBJ1-1, with TRBD1 as a possible D gene (5 bases). Germline V lookup: CDR1 DFQATT, CDR2 SNEGSKA (reference sequence). Trimming removed 6 bases at V and 8 bases at J, with 16 bases between. The CDR3 spans 12 residues. The DNA for the CDR3 is TGCAGTGCCCAACGACAGAAGATCGAAGCTTTCTTT. Translation gives CSAQRQKIEAFF.

This rearrangement joins TRBV6-2 or TRBV6-3 to TRBJ2-3; 7 positions match TRBD2. Unmatched junction bases numbered 16, after V lost 8 bases and J lost 5 bases. The V gene's germline CDR1 is MNHEY and CDR2 SVGEGT. CDR3 length: 16 residues. CDR3 in DNA: TGTGCCAGCCTACTAGCGAGCAGGAGAGTCGGAGATACGCAGTATTTT. This encodes CASLLASRRVGDTQYF.